A selection of T cell receptor beta chains follows, all from one sample in a study of beta chain features in type 1 diabetes. TCRdb's copy holds only in-frame clones and misses some; the assay was immunoSEQ multiplex PCR. The sample holds some 220,000 clones, about 11% seen once. Sequenced material: central memory CD4+ T cells from blood. These receptors all come from a man aged 18 to 30 in good health. Both conserved end residues are part of each CDR3. A D gene is named only where the DNA matches it firmly. Not all rows give a size; the values are once, few, many and, for expanded clones, a class.

CASSPTGGDYNEQFF TGTGCCAGCAGCCCCACTGGGGGAGACTACAATGAGCAGTTCTTC TRBJ2-1 few TRBV5-4 NA
CASSETSEEYF TGTGCCAGCAGTGAGACTAGCGAGGAGTATTTT TRBJ2-3 once TRBV2 TRBD2
CASSLGVRESQPQHF TGTGCCAGCAGCTTAGGGGTACGGGAGAGTCAGCCCCAGCATTTT TRBJ1-5 NA TRBV7-3 NA
CASSAWDRESGEQYF TGCGCCAGCAGTGCCTGGGACAGGGAATCGGGCGAGCAGTACTTC TRBJ2-7 NA TRBV10-2 TRBD1
CASSSPRPVRVSYEQYF TGTGCCAGCAGTTCACCTAGGCCCGTCCGAGTTTCCTACGAGCAGTACTTC TRBJ2-7 few TRBV28 NA
CASSRQGVFYGYTF TGTGCCAGCAGCCGACAGGGTGTCTTCTATGGCTACACCTTC TRBJ1-2 NA TRBV5-5 TRBD1
CASSLTPGAGELFF TGTGCCAGCAGCTTAACTCCAGGGGCTGGGGAGCTGTTTTTT TRBJ2-2 few TRBV7-8 NA
CASSIRAEETQYF TGTGCCAGTAGTATTCGGGCGGAAGAGACCCAGTACTTC TRBJ2-5 NA TRBV19 NA
CASSPGTGFEQYF TGTGCCAGCTCCCCCGGGACAGGGTTTGAGCAGTACTTC TRBJ2-7 NA TRBV18 TRBD1
CSVGAGGSGRTDTQYF TGCAGCGTTGGGGCGGGAGGTTCGGGAAGAACAGATACGCAGTATTTT TRBJ2-3 few TRBV29-1 TRBD2